The 17 T cell receptor beta chains given below trace back to one sample, sequenced in a study of blood T cells in healthy people across ages. A J-beta primer mix and a sample-barcoded 5' primer were used in a second PCR of about 7 to 12 cycles. Using its own MiXCR run on the 5' RACE reads, TCRdb lists one record per CDR3 protein. The sample holds roughly 1,800,000 distinct CDR3 sequences, roughly 49% seen once. Sequenced material: blood. All receptors come from a woman between 35 and 50 years old in good health.

Only a few counts were recorded for this clonotype. V usage is TRBV27 and J usage is TRBJ2-7; TRBD1 might be the D (6 bases). CDR3 length: 12 amino acids. V was cut by 6 bases and J by 3 bases, with 9 bases left in between. From germline, CDR1 is MNHEY and CDR2 SMNVEV (reference sequence). For the CDR3, the DNA is TGTGCCAGCAGGGGGGCGGACTACGAGCAGTACTTC. Translating it yields CASRGADYEQYF.

This clonotype was picked up a small number of times. This rearrangement joins TRBV27 to TRBJ2-5, with TRBD2 as a possible D gene (6 bases). Deletions cut 4 bases from V and 4 bases from J, with 13 bases between. The CDR3 contains 14 residues. CDR1 and CDR2 from the germline V gene are MNHEY and SMNVEV (reference sequence). DNA for the CDR3: TGTGCCAGCAGTTCGTACGGAGCGGGAGAGACCCAGTACTTC. It specifies CASSSYGAGETQYF.

This clonotype was observed a few times. The gene calls are TRBV27 and TRBJ2-1; tentatively, D is TRBD2 (6 bases). CDR1 is MNHEY, CDR2 SMNVEV, per germline (reference sequence). The CDR3 is 16 residues long. V was pared by 0 bases and J by 9 bases, with 18 bases between. CDR3 loop: CASSLSGGGSGTEQFF. CDR3 sequence (DNA): TGTGCCAGCAGTTTATCCGGGGGAGGCAGCGGCACTGAGCAGTTCTTC.

This clonotype was seen only a few times. The rearrangement joins TRBV7-9 to TRBJ2-7; TRBD1 aligns across 9 bases. Germline lookup yields CDR1 SEHNR and CDR2 FQNEAQ (reference sequence). CDR3 length: 18 amino acids. V trimming: 5 bases; J trimming: 0 bases; junction bases outside the gene matches: 14. CDR3: CASSPHRGGQGSSYEQYF. Here the CDR3 DNA reads TGTGCCAGCAGCCCCCATCGAGGAGGACAGGGGAGCTCCTACGAGCAGTACTTC. The entire variable domain, with the rest obtained from reference TRBV7-9 and TRBJ2-7, is as follows: DTGVSQNPRHKITKRGQNVTFRCDPISEHNRLYWYRQTLGQGPEFLTYFQNEAQLEKSRLLSDRFSAERPKGSFSTLEIQRTEQGDSAMYLCASSPHRGGQGSSYEQYFGPGTRLTVT.

This clonotype is a singleton in its sample. The V and J genes are TRBV15 and TRBJ2-2, with 7 bases fitting TRBD1. V trimming: 5 bases; J trimming: 0 bases; junction bases outside the gene matches: 3. The germline CDR1 and CDR2 sequences are LNHNV and YYDKDF (reference sequence). The CDR3 runs 15 residues. The CDR3, as DNA: TGTGCCACCAGCCCGGACAGGTCGAACACCGGGGAGCTGTTTTTT. This translates into CATSPDRSNTGELFF.

This clonotype was observed a few times. The chain joins TRBV7-2 to TRBJ2-3; 7 bases are a match to TRBD2. The CDR3 runs to 17 residues. Germline V CDR1 and CDR2: SGHTA, FQGNSA. Trimming removed 1 base from V and 0 bases from J; junction bases left unmatched: 7. CDR3 protein: CASSLEGGGGSTDTQYF. The CDR3 DNA is TGTGCCAGCAGCTTAGAAGGCGGCGGGGGAAGCACAGATACGCAGTATTTT.

The V call is TRBV4-3, the J call TRBJ2-1; weak D call: TRBD2 (7 bases). Per the germline V gene, CDR1 is LGHNA and CDR2 is YSLEER. V lost 0 bases and J 2 bases, leaving 14 bases between the germline ends. CDR3 length equals 17 residues. CDR3 sequence (DNA): TGCGCCAGCAGCCAAGATGGTGGGGGGGCCCCCTACAATGAGCAGTTCTTC. It is translated as CASSQDGGGAPYNEQFF.

In this sample, this clonotype turned up once. The gene calls are TRBV19 and TRBJ2-1; 15 nucleotides match TRBD2. The junction had 12 bases not matched to a gene; V was cut back by 5 bases and J by 7 bases. Looked up from germline, CDR1 is LNHDA and CDR2 is SQIVND (reference sequence). This CDR3 comprises 18 residues. CDR3 coding DNA: TGTGCCAGTAGTCCCGGGACTAGCGGGGGGCCCTCCTTGAATGAGCAGTTCTTC. Amino acid sequence: CASSPGTSGGPSLNEQFF.

The CDR3 protein is CASSLARWTGGMQFF. The CDR3 DNA follows: TGTGCCAGCAGCTTAGCTAGGTGGACAGGGGGCATGCAGTTCTTC. The rearrangement links TRBV7-2 to TRBJ2-1; 11 nucleotides agree with TRBD1. CDR3 length: 15 residues. J gave up 12 bases and V 0 bases, and 7 bases lay outside the gene matches. The V gene's germline CDR1 is SGHTA and CDR2 FQGNSA.

V gene TRBV27 combines with J gene TRBJ2-3, with D possibly TRBD1 on 6 matching bases. The CDR3 is 14 amino acids. Trimming left V 1 base short and J 5 bases short, with 10 bases between. Germline lookup yields CDR1 MNHEY and CDR2 SMNVEV (reference sequence). CDR3 bases: TGTGCCAGCAGTTTATATACAGGGAGAGATACGCAGTATTTT. This gives the protein CASSLYTGRDTQYF.

This clonotype was observed once. The chain combines TRBV3-1 with TRBJ2-5, with TRBD2 matching 11 bases. The CDR3 loop spans 18 amino acids. J gave up 11 bases and V 3 bases, and 20 bases lay outside the gene matches. The V gene's germline CDR1 is LGHDT and CDR2 YNNKEL (reference sequence). CDR3 DNA: TGTGCCAGCAGCCATTACGCGACGACTAGCGGGGTTCCCAATGAGCAGTACTTC. This gives the protein CASSHYATTSGVPNEQYF.

The chain has TRBV28 and TRBJ2-1; tentatively, D is TRBD1 or TRBD2 (6 bases each). Deletions cut 4 bases from V and 3 bases from J, with 13 bases between. Germline V lookup: CDR1 MDHEN, CDR2 SYDVKM. The CDR3 spans 15 residues. The CDR3 sequence: CASSSAGQVYNEQFF. The CDR3 coding sequence is TGTGCCAGCAGTTCCGCGGGACAAGTCTACAATGAGCAGTTCTTC.

The table lists this clonotype with a few counts. The rearrangement links TRBV4-1 to TRBJ1-4, with 8 positions matching TRBD1. Germline loops: CDR1 MGHRA, CDR2 YSYEKL. The V segment lost 4 bases and the J segment 8 bases; nucleotides outside the gene matches: 12. CDR3 length: 16 residues. CDR3 protein: CASSPVPDRVGEKLFF. CDR3 coding DNA: TGCGCCAGCAGCCCCGTCCCGGACAGGGTCGGAGAAAAACTGTTTTTT.

The genes are TRBV5-1 and TRBJ2-3; D is unclear. Germline CDR1 and CDR2: SGHRS and YFSETQ. The CDR3 length is 15 residues. V dropped 0 bases and J dropped 6 bases, with 14 bases sitting between them. In nucleotides, the CDR3 is TGCGCCAGCAGCTTGGTAACGTTCCTCGGGGATACGCAGTATTTT. It specifies CASSLVTFLGDTQYF.

This clonotype was detected a few times. The chain uses TRBV27 and TRBJ2-7, with D possibly being TRBD2 (5 bases). Judging by the DNA end, TRBJ2-5 fits better; the J call may be wrong. The CDR3 consists of 13 residues. CDR1 and CDR2 from the germline V gene are MNHEY and SMNVEV (reference sequence). CDR3 DNA sequence: TGTGCCAGCAGCCGCCGGGAATCGGAGACCCAGTACTTC. Protein: CASSRRESETQYF.

This clonotype was detected only once. A read error is possible here, since a much larger clone lies one base away. This chain links TRBV5-1 with TRBJ2-1; 7 nucleotides align to TRBD1. CDR1 is SGHRS, CDR2 YFSETQ, per germline. The ends lost 4 bases at V and 15 bases at J; junction bases unmatched: 16. The CDR3 has 14 amino acids. CDR3 nucleotides: TGCGCCAGCAGCGAAAGACAGGGTTCAGGTCTGACGTTCTTC. Protein sequence: CASSERQGSGLTFF.

The CDR3 is CASSYGPPRETQYF. The CDR3 DNA is TGTGCCAGCAGTTACGGACCCCCGAGGGAGACCCAGTACTTC. The chain links TRBV6-5 to TRBJ2-5, with D unresolved. The V and J ends lost 2 bases and 5 bases respectively, with 12 bases between them. Germline CDR1 is MNHEY and CDR2 is SVGAGI. This CDR3 has 14 amino acids.